These 25 T cell receptor beta chains came from one sample sequenced in a study of cytomegalovirus exposure and HLA in healthy donors. The protocol was immunoSEQ multiplex PCR, while the TCRdb copy is restricted to in-frame clones and leaves out a portion. The sample has around 260,000 clones, 90% seen once. Sequenced input: PBMCs. Receptors were obtained from a woman younger than 45 in good health and CMV-seronegative.

The chain uses TRBV5-4 and TRBJ2-1; the match to TRBD2 covers 10 bases. The junction had 4 bases not matched to a gene; V was cut back by 3 bases and J by 10 bases. CDR1 and CDR2 from the germline V gene are SGHNT and YYREEE (reference sequence). The CDR3 is 13 amino acids. CDR3 nucleotides: TGTGCCAGCAGCTCGGGACTAGCGCCCGAGCAGTTCTTC. Amino acid sequence: CASSSGLAPEQFF.

This clone appeared a single time. The chain has TRBV5-1 and TRBJ1-1; TRBD1 aligns across 8 bases. CDR3 length equals 17 residues. The germline CDR1 and CDR2 sequences are SGHRS and YFSETQ. The trim removed 0 bases at V and 0 bases at J, leaving 7 bases unmatched. The CDR3 DNA reads as TGCGCCAGCAGCTTGGGCGGGACAGGCCATCTGAACACTGAAGCTTTCTTT. Its protein product is CASSLGGTGHLNTEAFF.

This chain joins TRBV7-3 and TRBJ2-1, with D possibly being TRBD2 (5 bases). Trimming cost V 5 bases and J 6 bases, with 8 bases left between them. Germline V gene sequence: CDR1 SGHTA, CDR2 FQGTGA. The CDR3 extends over 12 amino acids. Here the CDR3 reads CASSTGSNEQFF. Here the CDR3 DNA reads TGTGCCAGCAGCACGGGGTCCAATGAGCAGTTCTTC. Full variable domain (missing parts from reference TRBV7-3 and TRBJ2-1): GAGVSQTPSNKVTEKGKYVELRCDPISGHTALYWYRQSLGQGPEFLIYFQGTGAADDSGLPNDRFFAVRPEGSVSTLKIQRTERGDSAVYLCASSTGSNEQFFGPGTRLTVL.

This clone was observed once. This chain joins TRBV2 and TRBJ2-5; 9 nucleotides align to TRBD1. Germline CDR1 and CDR2: SNHLY and FYNNEI. The CDR3 length is 14 residues. V shed 4 bases, J shed 2 bases, and the junction held 2 bases outside the gene matches. DNA for the CDR3: TGTGCCAGCAGTGCGGGACAGGGTCAAGAGACCCAGTACTTC. This codes for CASSAGQGQETQYF.

The J gene is TRBJ1-1, the V gene TRBV6-5; 9 bases are a match to TRBD1. CDR3 length equals 15 residues. V trimming: 0 bases; J trimming: 2 bases; junction bases outside the gene matches: 1. In germline, CDR1 is MNHEY, CDR2 SVGAGI. CDR3: CASSYSGQGNTEAFF. Here the CDR3 DNA reads TGTGCCAGCAGTTACTCGGGACAGGGAAACACTGAAGCTTTCTTT.

This rearrangement joins TRBV4-3 to TRBJ1-1; D unclear. The V gene's germline CDR1 is LGHNA and CDR2 YSLEER. The CDR3 runs 15 residues. V shed 1 base and J shed 3 bases, with 12 bases lying between them. The DNA of the CDR3 is TGCGCCAGCAGCCAAGTCATCGCAGATTACACTGAAGCTTTCTTT. Encoded protein: CASSQVIADYTEAFF.

The CDR3 is CASSLPDGTEAFF. In DNA, the CDR3 is TGTGCCAGCAGTTTGCCGGACGGGACTGAAGCTTTCTTT. This chain uses TRBV28 with TRBJ1-1; D is unresolved. The CDR3 is 13 amino acids. Trimming stripped 3 bases from V and 5 bases from J, with 10 bases between. Germline V gene lookup returns CDR1 MDHEN and CDR2 SYDVKM.

The rearrangement links TRBV29-1 to TRBJ2-3, with 14 bases identical to TRBD2. The V gene's germline CDR1 is SQVTM and CDR2 ANQGSEA. The CDR3 loop spans 15 amino acids. V shed 5 bases and J 6 bases; nucleotides not matched to a gene: 7. The CDR3 DNA is TGCAGCGTTCCCGGGACTAGCGGGAGTTTGGATACGCAGTATTTT. It specifies CSVPGTSGSLDTQYF.

This chain connects TRBV29-1 to TRBJ1-1, with D perhaps matching TRBD1 (5 bases). Trimming took off 4 bases at V and 0 bases at J, with 15 bases between the two ends. Germline-derived CDR1 and CDR2 are SQVTM and ANQGSEA. This CDR3 contains 15 residues. CDR3 sequence reads: CSVAPGGPMNTEAFF. The CDR3 DNA sequence: TGCAGCGTTGCACCGGGGGGACCCATGAACACTGAAGCTTTCTTT.

V is TRBV9 and J is TRBJ2-1; D unclear. The germline V and J ends were trimmed by 4 bases and 5 bases, with 13 bases remaining between them. Germline V gene sequence: CDR1 SGDLS, CDR2 YYNGEE. The CDR3 runs to 14 residues. The CDR3 DNA reads as TGTGCCAGCAGCCCCCCAAGTAGCCACAATGAGCAGTTCTTC. It codes for CASSPPSSHNEQFF.

The chain recombines TRBV29-1 with TRBJ2-2; D might be TRBD1 (6 bases). Germline V gene data show CDR1 as SQVTM and CDR2 as ANQGSEA. The germline V and J ends were trimmed by 4 bases and 1 base, with 7 bases remaining between them. The CDR3 loop spans 13 amino acids. The CDR3 sequence: CSVAGQNTGELFF. The CDR3 bases are TGCAGCGTTGCGGGACAGAACACCGGGGAGCTGTTTTTT.

This clone has more than one count but fewer than ten. The junction and the germline gene differ at one end; a read error may be behind it. J is TRBJ2-2 and V is TRBV7-3; D unresolved. This CDR3 has 13 amino acids. Germline values: CDR1 SGHTA, CDR2 FQGTGA. CDR3 loop: CASSITRTGELFF. The CDR3 bases are TGTGCCAGCAGCATAACGCGGACCGGGGAGCTGTTTTTT.

J is TRBJ2-7 and V is TRBV4-3; D call uncertain. The V gene lost 4 bases and the J gene lost 2 bases, with 12 bases spanning the gap. The CDR3 contains 14 residues. Germline CDR1 is LGHNA and CDR2 is YSLEER. CDR3 sequence (DNA): TGCGCCAGCAGCCCCGACGGTGGGACCTACGAGCAGTACTTC. The encoded protein is CASSPDGGTYEQYF.

V usage is TRBV27 and J usage is TRBJ2-7; 8 positions agree with TRBD2. V trimming: 2 bases; J trimming: 7 bases; junction bases outside the gene matches: 13. Looked up from germline, CDR1 is MNHEY and CDR2 is SMNVEV (reference sequence). This CDR3 has 16 residues. CDR3 residues: CASSLNSGLEFREQYF. The CDR3 nucleotides read TGTGCCAGCAGTTTAAACTCGGGACTAGAATTTAGAGAGCAGTACTTC.

This chain connects TRBV2 to TRBJ1-5, with 11 positions matching TRBD1. V was clipped by 6 bases and J by 3 bases; unmatched bases: 13. The CDR3 totals 18 residues. Per the germline V gene, CDR1 is SNHLY and CDR2 is FYNNEI. The CDR3 DNA reads TGTGCCAGCAGCTCCACCGGACAGGGGGCTTATTACAATCAGCCCCAGCATTTT. The encoded protein is CASSSTGQGAYYNQPQHF.

V gene TRBV7-9 combines with J gene TRBJ2-7, with TRBD2 matching over 9 bases. Germline assignment: CDR1 SEHNR and CDR2 FQNEAQ (reference sequence). The CDR3 sequence is 14 residues long. The V and J ends lost 4 bases and 6 bases, in that order; junction bases with no gene match: 7. The CDR3 DNA sequence: TGTGCCAGCAGCTCGCCGGGACTAGCTTTCGAGCAGTACTTC. Translation gives CASSSPGLAFEQYF.

J is TRBJ2-2 and V is TRBV7-2; maybe TRBD1 (5 bases). Trimming took 5 bases from V and 0 from J, leaving 22 bases between them. CDR1 SGHTA and CDR2 FQGNSA come from the germline V gene. The CDR3 has 19 amino acids. The CDR3 nucleotides are TGTGCCAGCAGCCTCAGGGCGGCCCGATCCTTCGCGAACACCGGGGAGCTGTTTTTT. It translates to CASSLRAARSFANTGELFF.

The chain combines TRBV6-5 with TRBJ2-5; D is possibly TRBD1 (6 bases). The germline V and J ends were trimmed by 4 bases and 6 bases, with 15 bases remaining between them. The CDR3 is 14 residues long. Germline CDR1 MNHEY, CDR2 SVGAGI. The CDR3 reads CASSFRGSQKTQYF. The DNA of the CDR3 is TGTGCCAGCAGTTTCAGGGGTTCCCAGAAGACCCAGTACTTC.

This chain uses TRBV5-1 with TRBJ1-1; D is ambiguous. There are 12 residues in the CDR3. V was cut by 1 base and J by 7 bases, with 8 bases left in between. CDR1 is SGHRS, CDR2 YFSETQ, per germline. The CDR3 loop reads CASSLPTDEAFF. CDR3 nucleotide sequence: TGCGCCAGCAGCTTGCCCACGGATGAAGCTTTCTTT.

V gene TRBV28 combines with J gene TRBJ1-2; D perhaps matches TRBD1 (5 bases). CDR3 length: 11 amino acids. The V end lost 3 bases, the J end lost 7 bases, and 6 bases lay between the germline ends. Germline values: CDR1 MDHEN, CDR2 SYDVKM. The CDR3 is CASSFGGGYTF. Written as DNA, the CDR3 is TGTGCCAGCAGTTTCGGGGGTGGCTACACCTTC.

The chain couples TRBV7-9 to TRBJ2-1; 9 bases fit TRBD2. CDR1 and CDR2 from the germline V gene are SEHNR and FQNEAQ (reference sequence). The CDR3 runs 14 residues. J gave up 7 bases and V 5 bases, and 6 bases lay outside the gene matches. The CDR3 DNA reads as TGTGCCAGCAGCATTAGCGGGAGTTCAAATGAGCAGTTCTTC. It encodes CASSISGSSNEQFF.

The gene calls are TRBV14 and TRBJ2-3; 8 bases map to TRBD2. This CDR3 is 19 amino acids long. J gave up 2 bases and V 3 bases, and 16 bases lay outside the gene matches. The germline V gene encodes CDR1 SGHDN and CDR2 FVKESK. CDR3 sequence (DNA): TGTGCCAGCAGCCACCATGAAACGGCGGGAGGCACTATCACAGATACGCAGTATTTT. Its protein is CASSHHETAGGTITDTQYF.

The chain employs TRBV29-1 and TRBJ2-7; TRBD1 matches 7 bases. Germline trimming cut 7 bases from V and 3 bases from J; bases unmatched to any gene: 6. This CDR3 comprises 12 residues. Germline CDR1 is SQVTM and CDR2 is ANQGSEA. The chain's CDR3 is CSAMTGRYEQYF. The CDR3 DNA is TGCAGCGCTATGACAGGGCGCTACGAGCAGTACTTC.

The genes are TRBV19 and TRBJ2-1; 7 nucleotides line up with TRBD1. Germline CDR1 LNHDA, CDR2 SQIVND (reference sequence). CDR3 length: 16 residues. Trimming at V came to 3 bases and at J to 3 bases, leaving 8 bases not matched to a gene. This CDR3 is CASSMWQGENYNEQFF. CDR3 bases: TGTGCCAGTAGTATGTGGCAGGGGGAAAACTACAATGAGCAGTTCTTC.

V and J are TRBV27 and TRBJ2-3; 9 bases line up with TRBD2. Germline loops: CDR1 MNHEY, CDR2 SMNVEV (reference sequence). The V segment lost 4 bases and the J segment 3 bases; nucleotides outside the gene matches: 17. The CDR3 covers 19 residues. The CDR3 is CASSSVPGLALKGTDTQYF. The CDR3 DNA is TGTGCCAGCAGTTCCGTCCCGGGACTAGCCCTCAAGGGAACAGATACGCAGTATTTT.